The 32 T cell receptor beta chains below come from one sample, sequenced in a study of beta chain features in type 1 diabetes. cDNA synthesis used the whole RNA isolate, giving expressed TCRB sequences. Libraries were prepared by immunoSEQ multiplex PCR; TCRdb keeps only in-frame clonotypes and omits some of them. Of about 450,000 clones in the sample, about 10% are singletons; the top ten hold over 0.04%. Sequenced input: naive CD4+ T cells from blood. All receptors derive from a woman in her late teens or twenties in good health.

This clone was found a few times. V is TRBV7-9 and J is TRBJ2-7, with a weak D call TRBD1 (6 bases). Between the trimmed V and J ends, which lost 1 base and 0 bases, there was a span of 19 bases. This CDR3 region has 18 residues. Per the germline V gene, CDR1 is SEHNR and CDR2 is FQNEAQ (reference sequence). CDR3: CASSLVGTPRWYSYEQYF. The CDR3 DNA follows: TGTGCCAGCAGCTTAGTCGGGACACCACGTTGGTACTCCTACGAGCAGTACTTC.

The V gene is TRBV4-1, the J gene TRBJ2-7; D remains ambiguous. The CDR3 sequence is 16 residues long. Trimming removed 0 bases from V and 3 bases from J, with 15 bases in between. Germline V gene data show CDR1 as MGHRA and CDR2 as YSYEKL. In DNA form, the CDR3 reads TGCGCCAGCAGCCAAGAAACTGGAGCTATTATCTACGAGCAGTACGTC. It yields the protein CASSQETGAIIYEQYV.

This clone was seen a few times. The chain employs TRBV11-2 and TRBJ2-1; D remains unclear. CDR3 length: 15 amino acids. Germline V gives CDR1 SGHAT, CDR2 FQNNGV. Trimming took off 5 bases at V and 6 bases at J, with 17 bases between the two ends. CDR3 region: CASSALAGPVNEQFF. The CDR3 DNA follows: TGTGCCAGCAGCGCCTTAGCTGGGCCGGTCAATGAGCAGTTCTTC.

In DNA, the CDR3 is TGTGCCAGCAGTACCTTCTGGGATGAGCAGTTCTTC. Amino acids: CASSTFWDEQFF. This chain joins TRBV27 and TRBJ2-1; D gene uncertain. CDR1 is MNHEY, CDR2 SMNVEV, per germline (reference sequence). This CDR3 comprises 12 residues. Trimming removed 5 bases from V and 8 bases from J, with 10 bases in between.

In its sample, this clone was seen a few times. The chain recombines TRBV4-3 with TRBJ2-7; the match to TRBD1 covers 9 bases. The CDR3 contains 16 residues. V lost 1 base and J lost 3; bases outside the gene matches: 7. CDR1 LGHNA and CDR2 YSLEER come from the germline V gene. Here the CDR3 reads CASSQAYATGGYEQYF. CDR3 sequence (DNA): TGCGCCAGCAGCCAAGCGTATGCGACAGGGGGCTACGAGCAGTACTTC.

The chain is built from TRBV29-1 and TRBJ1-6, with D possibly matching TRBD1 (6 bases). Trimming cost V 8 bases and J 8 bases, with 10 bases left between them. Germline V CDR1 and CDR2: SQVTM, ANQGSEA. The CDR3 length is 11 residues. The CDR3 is CSLPGDSPLHF. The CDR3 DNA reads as TGCAGCCTCCCAGGGGATTCACCCCTCCACTTT.

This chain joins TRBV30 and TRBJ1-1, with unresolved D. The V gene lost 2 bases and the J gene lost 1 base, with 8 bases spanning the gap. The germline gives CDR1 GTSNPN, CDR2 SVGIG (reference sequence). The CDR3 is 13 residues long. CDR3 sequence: CAWSYTKNTEAFF. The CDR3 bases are TGTGCCTGGAGTTACACAAAGAACACTGAAGCTTTCTTT.

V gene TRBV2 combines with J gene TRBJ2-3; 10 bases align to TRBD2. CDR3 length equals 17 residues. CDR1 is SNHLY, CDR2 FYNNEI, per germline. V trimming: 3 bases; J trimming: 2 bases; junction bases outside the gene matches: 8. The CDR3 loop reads CASSDQPSGGHTDTQYF. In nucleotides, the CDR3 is TGTGCCAGCAGTGACCAGCCTAGCGGGGGACACACAGATACGCAGTATTTT. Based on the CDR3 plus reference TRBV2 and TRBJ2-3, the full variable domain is EPEVTQTPSHQVTQMGQEVILRCVPISNHLYFYWYRQILGQKVEFLVSFYNNEISEKSEIFDDQFSVERPDGSNFTLKIRSTKLEDSAMYFCASSDQPSGGHTDTQYFGPGTRLTVL.

The CDR3 region has the DNA TGTGCCATCAGTGCGGGAGTTGGGGAGACCCAGTACTTC. It translates to CAISAGVGETQYF. V is TRBV10-3 and J is TRBJ2-5; maybe TRBD2 (6 bases). Between the trimmed V and J ends, which lost 4 bases and 5 bases, there was a span of 11 bases. The germline V gene encodes CDR1 ENHRY and CDR2 SYGVKD. This CDR3 has 13 residues.

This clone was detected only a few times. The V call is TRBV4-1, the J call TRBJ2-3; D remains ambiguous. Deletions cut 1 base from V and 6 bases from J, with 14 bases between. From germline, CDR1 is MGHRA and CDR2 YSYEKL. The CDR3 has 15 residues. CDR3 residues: CASSQASANPDTQYF. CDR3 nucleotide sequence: TGCGCCAGCAGCCAAGCGAGTGCAAATCCGGATACGCAGTATTTT.

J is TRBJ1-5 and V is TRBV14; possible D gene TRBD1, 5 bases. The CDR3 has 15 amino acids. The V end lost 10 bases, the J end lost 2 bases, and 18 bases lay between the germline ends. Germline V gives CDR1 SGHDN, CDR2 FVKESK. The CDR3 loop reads CATPRLWGRNQPQHF. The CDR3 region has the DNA TGTGCCACCCCCCGCCTGTGGGGCCGCAATCAGCCCCAGCATTTT.

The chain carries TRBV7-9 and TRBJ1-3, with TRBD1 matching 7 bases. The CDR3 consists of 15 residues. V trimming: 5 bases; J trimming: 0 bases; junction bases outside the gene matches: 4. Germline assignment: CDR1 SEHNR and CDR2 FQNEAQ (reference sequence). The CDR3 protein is CASSPGQHSGNTIYF. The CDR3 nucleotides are TGTGCCAGCAGCCCGGGACAGCACTCTGGAAACACCATATATTTT.

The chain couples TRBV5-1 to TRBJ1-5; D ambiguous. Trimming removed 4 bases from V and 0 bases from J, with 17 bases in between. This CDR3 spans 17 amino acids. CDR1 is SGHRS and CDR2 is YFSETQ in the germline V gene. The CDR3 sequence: CASSGGIGRYSNQPQHF. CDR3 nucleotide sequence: TGCGCCAGCAGCGGAGGGATTGGACGGTATAGCAATCAGCCCCAGCATTTT. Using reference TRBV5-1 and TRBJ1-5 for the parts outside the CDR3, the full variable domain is KAGVTQTPRYLIKTRGQQVTLSCSPISGHRSVSWYQQTPGQGLQFLFEYFSETQRNKGNFPGRFSGRQFSNSRSEMNVSTLELGDSALYLCASSGGIGRYSNQPQHFGDGTRLSIL.

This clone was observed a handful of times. The CDR3 region is CASSLAPLYF. CDR3 in DNA: TGTGCCAGCAGCTTAGCCCCCTTGTACTTC. The rearrangement uses TRBV7-8 and TRBJ2-5; unclear D gene. CDR3 size: 10 residues. Germline V gives CDR1 SGHVS, CDR2 FQNEAQ. Trimming cost V 0 bases and J 13 bases, with 6 bases left between them.

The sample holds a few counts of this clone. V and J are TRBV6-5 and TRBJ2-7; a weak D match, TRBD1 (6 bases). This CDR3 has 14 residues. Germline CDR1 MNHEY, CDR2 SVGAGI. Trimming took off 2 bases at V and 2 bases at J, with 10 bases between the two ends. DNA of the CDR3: TGTGCCAGCAGTTACGTCCGGACAGCCTACGAGCAGTACTTC. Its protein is CASSYVRTAYEQYF.

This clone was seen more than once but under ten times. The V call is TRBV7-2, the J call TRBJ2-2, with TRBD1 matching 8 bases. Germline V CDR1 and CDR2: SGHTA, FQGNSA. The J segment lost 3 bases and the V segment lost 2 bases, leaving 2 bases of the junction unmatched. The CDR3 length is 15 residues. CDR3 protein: CASSLRDRYTGELFF. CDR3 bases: TGTGCCAGCAGCTTACGGGACAGGTACACCGGGGAGCTGTTTTTT.

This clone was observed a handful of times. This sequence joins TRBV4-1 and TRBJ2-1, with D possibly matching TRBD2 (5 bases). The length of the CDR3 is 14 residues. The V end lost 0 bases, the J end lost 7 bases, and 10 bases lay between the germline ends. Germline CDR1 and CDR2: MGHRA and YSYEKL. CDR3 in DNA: TGCGCCAGCAGCCAAGACCCTAGCAGGAATGAGCAGTTCTTC. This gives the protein CASSQDPSRNEQFF.

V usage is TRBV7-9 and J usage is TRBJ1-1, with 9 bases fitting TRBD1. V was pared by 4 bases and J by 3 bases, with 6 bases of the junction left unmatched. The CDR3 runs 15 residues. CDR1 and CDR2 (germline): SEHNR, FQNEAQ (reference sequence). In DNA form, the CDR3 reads TGTGCCAGCAGCTCCTCTAGGACAGGGGACACTGAAGCTTTCTTT. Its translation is CASSSSRTGDTEAFF.

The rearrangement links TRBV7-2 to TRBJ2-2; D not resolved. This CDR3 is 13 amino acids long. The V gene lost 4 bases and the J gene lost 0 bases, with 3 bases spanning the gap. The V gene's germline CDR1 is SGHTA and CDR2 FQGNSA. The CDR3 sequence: CASSSANTGELFF. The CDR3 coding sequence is TGTGCCAGCAGCTCCGCGAACACCGGGGAGCTGTTTTTT.

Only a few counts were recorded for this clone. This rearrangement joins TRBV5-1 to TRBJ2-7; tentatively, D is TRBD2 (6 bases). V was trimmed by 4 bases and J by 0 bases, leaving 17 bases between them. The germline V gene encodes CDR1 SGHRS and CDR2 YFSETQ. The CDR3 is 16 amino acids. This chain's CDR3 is CASSSFSGTSSYEQYF. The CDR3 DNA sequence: TGCGCCAGCAGCAGCTTTAGCGGTACAAGCTCCTACGAGCAGTACTTC.

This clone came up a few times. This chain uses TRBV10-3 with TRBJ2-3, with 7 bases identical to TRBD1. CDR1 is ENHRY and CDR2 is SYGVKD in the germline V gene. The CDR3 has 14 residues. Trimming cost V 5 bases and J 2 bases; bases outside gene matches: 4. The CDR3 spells CAISKGQYTDTQYF. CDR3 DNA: TGTGCCATCAGTAAGGGACAGTACACAGATACGCAGTATTTT.

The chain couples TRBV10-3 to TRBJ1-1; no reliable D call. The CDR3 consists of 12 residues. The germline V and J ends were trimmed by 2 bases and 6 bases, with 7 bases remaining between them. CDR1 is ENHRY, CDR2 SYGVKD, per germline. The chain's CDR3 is CAISEANSEAFF. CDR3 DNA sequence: TGTGCCATCAGTGAGGCAAACTCTGAAGCTTTCTTT.

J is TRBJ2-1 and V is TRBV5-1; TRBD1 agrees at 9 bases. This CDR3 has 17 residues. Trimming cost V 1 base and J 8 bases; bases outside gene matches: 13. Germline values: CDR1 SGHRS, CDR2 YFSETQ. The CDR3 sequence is CASSLPHKGQGADEQFF. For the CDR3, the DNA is TGCGCCAGCAGCTTGCCCCACAAGGGACAGGGAGCCGATGAGCAGTTCTTC.

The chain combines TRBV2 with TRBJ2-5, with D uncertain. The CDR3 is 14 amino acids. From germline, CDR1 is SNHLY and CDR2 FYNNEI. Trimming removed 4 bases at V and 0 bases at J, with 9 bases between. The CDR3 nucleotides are TGTGCCAGCAGTGTTCTAAGCGACCAAGAGACCCAGTACTTC. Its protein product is CASSVLSDQETQYF.

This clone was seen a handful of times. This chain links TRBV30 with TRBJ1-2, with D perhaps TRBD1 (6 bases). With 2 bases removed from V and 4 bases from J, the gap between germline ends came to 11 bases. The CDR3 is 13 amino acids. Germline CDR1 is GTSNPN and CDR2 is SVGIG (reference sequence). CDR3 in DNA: TGTGCCTGGAGTCCTACAGGGTTCTATGGCTACACCTTC. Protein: CAWSPTGFYGYTF.

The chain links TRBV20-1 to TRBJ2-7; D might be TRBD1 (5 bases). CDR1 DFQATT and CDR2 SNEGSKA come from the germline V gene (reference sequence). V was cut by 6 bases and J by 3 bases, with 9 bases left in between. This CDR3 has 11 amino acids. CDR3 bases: TGCAGTGCCAAAGGGGACTACGAGCAGTACGTC. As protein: CSAKGDYEQYV.

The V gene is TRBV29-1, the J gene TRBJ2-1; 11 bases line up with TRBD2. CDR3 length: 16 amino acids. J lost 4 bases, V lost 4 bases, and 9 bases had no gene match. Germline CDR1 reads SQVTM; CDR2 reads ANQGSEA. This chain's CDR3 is CSVVGDLAGGYNEQFF. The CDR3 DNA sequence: TGCAGCGTTGTAGGTGATCTAGCGGGGGGTTACAATGAGCAGTTCTTC.

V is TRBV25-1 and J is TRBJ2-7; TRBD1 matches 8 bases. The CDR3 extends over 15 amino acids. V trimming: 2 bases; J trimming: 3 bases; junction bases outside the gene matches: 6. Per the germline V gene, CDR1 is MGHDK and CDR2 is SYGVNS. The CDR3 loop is CASSEPGTGVYEQYF. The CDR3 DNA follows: TGTGCCAGCAGTGAACCCGGGACAGGAGTCTACGAGCAGTACTTC.

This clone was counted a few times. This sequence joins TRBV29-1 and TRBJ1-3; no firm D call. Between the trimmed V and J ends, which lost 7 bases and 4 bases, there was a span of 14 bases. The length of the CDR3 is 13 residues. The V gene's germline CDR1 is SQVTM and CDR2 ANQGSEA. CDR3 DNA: TGCAGCGCGTTGTATCAAAGAGGAAACACCATATATTTT. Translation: CSALYQRGNTIYF.

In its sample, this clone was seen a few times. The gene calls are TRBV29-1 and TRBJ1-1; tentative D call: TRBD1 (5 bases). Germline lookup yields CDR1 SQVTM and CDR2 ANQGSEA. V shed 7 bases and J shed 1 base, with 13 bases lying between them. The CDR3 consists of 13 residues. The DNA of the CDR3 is TGCAGCGGGCAAAAGACAGAGAACACTGAAGCTTTCTTT. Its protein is CSGQKTENTEAFF.

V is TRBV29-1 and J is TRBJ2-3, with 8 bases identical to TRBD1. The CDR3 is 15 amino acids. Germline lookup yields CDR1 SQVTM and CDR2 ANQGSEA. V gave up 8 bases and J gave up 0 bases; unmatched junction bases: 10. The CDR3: CSFSPGGHSTDTQYF. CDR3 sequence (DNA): TGCAGCTTTTCTCCAGGGGGCCATAGCACAGATACGCAGTATTTT.

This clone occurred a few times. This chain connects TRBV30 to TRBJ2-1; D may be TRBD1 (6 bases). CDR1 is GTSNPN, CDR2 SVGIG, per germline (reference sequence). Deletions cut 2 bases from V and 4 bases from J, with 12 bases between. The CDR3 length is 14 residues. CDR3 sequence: CAWSKGVLYNEQFF. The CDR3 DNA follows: TGTGCCTGGAGTAAGGGGGTTTTATACAATGAGCAGTTCTTC.